A single sample is the source of the 10 T cell receptor beta chains below, sequenced in a study of blood T cells in healthy people across ages. A second PCR of about 7 to 12 cycles used a sample-barcoded 5' primer and a J-beta primer mix. TCRdb redid the calling of the 5' RACE reads with MiXCR, one entry per CDR3 protein. The sample shows roughly 1.5 million distinct CDR3 sequences, approximately 39% of them seen only once. Sequenced: blood. The source is a woman in her late teens or twenties in good health.

The gene calls are TRBV7-9 and TRBJ2-4, with D tentatively TRBD2 (6 bases). The assigned J gene may be wrong: the sequence end matches TRBJ2-7 better. Germline loops: CDR1 SEHNR, CDR2 FQNEAQ (reference sequence). The CDR3 consists of 14 residues. The CDR3 DNA sequence: TGTGCCAGCAGCTTTCAGGAGGGGACCTACGAGCAGTACTTC. Translation: CASSFQEGTYEQYF.

This clonotype was observed a few times. This chain connects TRBV6-2 or TRBV6-3 to TRBJ2-4; TRBD1 matches at 7 bases. TRBJ2-7 explains the end of the DNA better; the J call may be wrong. This CDR3 spans 15 amino acids. CDR1 MNHEY and CDR2 SVGEGT come from the germline V gene. The chain's CDR3 is CASSLSGTATHEQYF. The CDR3 region has the DNA TGTGCCAGCAGCTTATCCGGGACAGCAACTCACGAGCAGTACTTC.

Regarding this clonotype: It may be a read error: a sequence one base away is much more abundant. V usage is TRBV3-1 and J usage is TRBJ2-7; 8 bases agree with TRBD2. The germline CDR1 and CDR2 sequences are LGHDT and YNNKEL (reference sequence). The CDR3 length is 13 residues. CDR3 residues: CAGSQLAEGEQYF. DNA for the CDR3: TGTGCCGGCAGCCAACTAGCGGAGGGGGAGCAGTACTTC.

This clonotype was recorded many times. The chain links TRBV12-3 or TRBV12-4 to TRBJ1-1; the D gene is possibly TRBD1 (5 bases). The CDR3 runs to 13 residues. Trimming took 6 bases from V and 1 from J, leaving 9 bases between them. CDR3 protein: CASSVDRNTEAFF. The CDR3 nucleotides are TGTGCCAGCAGCGTCGACAGGAACACTGAAGCTTTCTTT.

This clonotype was counted a few times. The rearrangement joins TRBV12-3 or TRBV12-4 to TRBJ1-1; tentative D call: TRBD1 (6 bases). The CDR3 consists of 14 residues. Trimming removed 3 bases from V and 3 bases from J, with 11 bases in between. Here the CDR3 DNA reads TGTGCCAGCAGTTTTGGGGGGCCCTACACTGAAGCTTTCTTT. This translates into CASSFGGPYTEAFF.

The V and J genes are TRBV4-1 and TRBJ1-4; TRBD1 agrees at 8 bases. Trimming removed 2 bases from V and 5 bases from J; junction bases left unmatched: 1. This CDR3 is built from 14 residues. Germline assignment: CDR1 MGHRA and CDR2 YSYEKL. The CDR3 loop is CASSQRQGNEKLFF. CDR3 nucleotides: TGCGCCAGCAGCCAACGACAGGGGAATGAAAAACTGTTTTTT.

This clonotype was seen more than once but under ten times. The chain uses TRBV20-1 and TRBJ2-3, with 7 bases fitting TRBD2. Germline CDR1 is DFQATT and CDR2 is SNEGSKA (reference sequence). With V trimmed by 5 bases and J by 5 bases, 10 bases remained unmatched. This CDR3 is built from 14 residues. In nucleotides, the CDR3 is TGCAGTGCTGGCCCCAGCGGGGAGAGAGATACGCAGTATTTT. The encoded protein is CSAGPSGERDTQYF.

This clonotype appeared once. This chain connects TRBV6-1 to TRBJ1-2, with D possibly being TRBD1 (5 bases). Germline V gives CDR1 MNHNS, CDR2 SASEGT. Trimming removed 10 bases from V and 4 bases from J, with 13 bases in between. The CDR3 covers 12 residues. For the CDR3, the DNA is TGTGCCACGGAGGGGCAGGTCTATGGCTACACCTTC. This sequence encodes CATEGQVYGYTF.

The table lists this clonotype with many counts. The V and J genes are TRBV7-2 and TRBJ2-3, with D possibly matching TRBD2 (6 bases). This CDR3 has 15 amino acids. Trimming took off 5 bases at V and 3 bases at J, with 15 bases between the two ends. The germline gives CDR1 SGHTA, CDR2 FQGNSA. Here the CDR3 DNA reads TGTGCCAGCAGCGAGAGAACGGGAGTGACAGATACGCAGTATTTT. This gives the protein CASSERTGVTDTQYF.

V is TRBV2 and J is TRBJ2-2; D may be TRBD1 or TRBD2 (5 bases each). Deletions cut 10 bases from V and 1 base from J, with 13 bases between. The CDR3 covers 14 residues. Germline CDR1 reads SNHLY; CDR2 reads FYNNEI. CDR3 sequence (DNA): TGTGCCAACCGAGGGGCTTTGAACACCGGGGAGCTGTTTTTT. Amino acid sequence: CANRGALNTGELFF.